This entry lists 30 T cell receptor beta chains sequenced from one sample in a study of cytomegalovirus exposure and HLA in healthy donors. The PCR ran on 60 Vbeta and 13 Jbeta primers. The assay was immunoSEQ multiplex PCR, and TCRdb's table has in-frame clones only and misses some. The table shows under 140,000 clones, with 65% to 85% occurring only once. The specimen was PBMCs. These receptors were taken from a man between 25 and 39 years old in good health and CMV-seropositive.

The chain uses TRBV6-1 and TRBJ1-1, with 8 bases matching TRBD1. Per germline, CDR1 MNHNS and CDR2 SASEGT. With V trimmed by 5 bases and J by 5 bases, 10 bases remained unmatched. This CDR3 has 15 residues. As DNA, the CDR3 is TGTGCCAGCAGTTTAGGGCAGGGGGCGGGGACTGAAGCTTTCTTT. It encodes CASSLGQGAGTEAFF.

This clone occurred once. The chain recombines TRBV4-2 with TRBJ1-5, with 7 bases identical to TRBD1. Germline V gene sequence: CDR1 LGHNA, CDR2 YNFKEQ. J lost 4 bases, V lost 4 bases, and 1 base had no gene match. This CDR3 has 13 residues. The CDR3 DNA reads TGTGCCAGCAGCCCGGACAGGAATCAGCCCCAGCATTTT. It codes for CASSPDRNQPQHF.

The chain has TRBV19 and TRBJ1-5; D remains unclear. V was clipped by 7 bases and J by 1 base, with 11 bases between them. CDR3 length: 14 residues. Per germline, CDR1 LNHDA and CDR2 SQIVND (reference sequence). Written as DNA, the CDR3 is TGTGCCAGTATTGCGAGGGAAAGCAATCAGCCCCAGCATTTT. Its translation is CASIARESNQPQHF.

The CDR3 reads CAISESQRADGEQYF. The CDR3 DNA follows: TGTGCCATCAGTGAATCTCAGCGGGCAGACGGGGAGCAGTACTTC. V and J are TRBV10-3 and TRBJ2-7; D is possibly TRBD2 (6 bases). The germline gives CDR1 ENHRY, CDR2 SYGVKD. The length of the CDR3 is 15 residues. V was pared by 3 bases and J by 7 bases, with 19 bases between.

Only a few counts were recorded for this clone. CDR3 nucleotide sequence: TGTGCCAGTAGGACAGGGGAGTATAGCAATCAGCCCCAGCATTTT. Its translation is CASRTGEYSNQPQHF. The chain recombines TRBV19 with TRBJ1-5, with TRBD1 matching over 8 bases. V trimming: 6 bases; J trimming: 0 bases; junction bases outside the gene matches: 4. Germline V gene lookup returns CDR1 LNHDA and CDR2 SQIVND (reference sequence). The CDR3 contains 15 residues.

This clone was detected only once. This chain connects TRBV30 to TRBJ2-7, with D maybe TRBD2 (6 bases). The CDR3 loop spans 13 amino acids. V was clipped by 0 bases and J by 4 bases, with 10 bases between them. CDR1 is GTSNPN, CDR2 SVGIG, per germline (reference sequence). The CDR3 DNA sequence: TGTGCCTGGAGTGTAGGAGGGGCATACGAGCAGTACTTC. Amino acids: CAWSVGGAYEQYF.

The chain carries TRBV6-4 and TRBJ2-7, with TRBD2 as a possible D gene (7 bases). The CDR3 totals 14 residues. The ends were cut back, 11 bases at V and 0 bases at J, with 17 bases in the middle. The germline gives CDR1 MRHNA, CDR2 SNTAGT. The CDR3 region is CAEIGGGSSYEQYF. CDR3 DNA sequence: TGTGCCGAAATAGGGGGGGGGAGCTCCTACGAGCAGTACTTC.

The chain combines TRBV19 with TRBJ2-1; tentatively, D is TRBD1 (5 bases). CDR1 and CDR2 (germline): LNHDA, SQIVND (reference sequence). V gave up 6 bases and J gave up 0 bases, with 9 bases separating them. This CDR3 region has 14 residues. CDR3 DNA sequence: TGTGCCAGTAGCAGGGCAAGCTCCTACAATGAGCAGTTCTTC. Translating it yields CASSRASSYNEQFF.

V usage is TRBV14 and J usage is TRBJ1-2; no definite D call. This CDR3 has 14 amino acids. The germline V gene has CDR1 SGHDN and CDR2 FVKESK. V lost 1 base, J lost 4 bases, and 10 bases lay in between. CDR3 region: CASSQVGQSYGYTF. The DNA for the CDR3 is TGTGCCAGCAGCCAAGTTGGGCAGAGCTATGGCTACACCTTC.

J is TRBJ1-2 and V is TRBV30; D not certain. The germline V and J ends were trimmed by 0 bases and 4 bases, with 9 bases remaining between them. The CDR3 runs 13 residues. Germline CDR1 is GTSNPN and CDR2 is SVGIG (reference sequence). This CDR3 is CAWSVAGTYGYTF. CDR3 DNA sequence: TGTGCCTGGAGTGTCGCAGGTACCTATGGCTACACCTTC.

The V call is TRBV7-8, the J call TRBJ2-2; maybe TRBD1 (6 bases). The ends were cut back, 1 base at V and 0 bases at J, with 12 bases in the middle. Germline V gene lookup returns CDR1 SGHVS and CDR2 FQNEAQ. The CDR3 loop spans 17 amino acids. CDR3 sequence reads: CASSLGYRGSNTGELFF. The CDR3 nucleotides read TGTGCCAGCAGCTTAGGATATAGGGGGTCGAACACCGGGGAGCTGTTTTTT.

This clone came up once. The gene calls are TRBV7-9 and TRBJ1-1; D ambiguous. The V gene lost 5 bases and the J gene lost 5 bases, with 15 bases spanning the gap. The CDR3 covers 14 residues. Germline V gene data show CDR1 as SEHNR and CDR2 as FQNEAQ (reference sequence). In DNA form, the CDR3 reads TGTGCCAGCAGCCAGATACGGGGATCGACTGAAGCTTTCTTT. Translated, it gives CASSQIRGSTEAFF.

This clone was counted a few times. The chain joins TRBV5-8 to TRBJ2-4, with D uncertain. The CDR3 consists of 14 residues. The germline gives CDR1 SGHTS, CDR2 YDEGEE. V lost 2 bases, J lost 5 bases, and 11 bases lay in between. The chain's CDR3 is CASSFGLGENIQYF. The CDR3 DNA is TGTGCCAGCAGCTTCGGCCTTGGAGAAAACATTCAGTACTTC.

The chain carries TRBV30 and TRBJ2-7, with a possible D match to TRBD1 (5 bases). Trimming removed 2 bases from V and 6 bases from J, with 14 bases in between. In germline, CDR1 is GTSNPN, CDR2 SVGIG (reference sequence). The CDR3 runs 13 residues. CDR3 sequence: CAWSQGSGGEQYF. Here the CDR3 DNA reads TGTGCCTGGAGTCAGGGATCCGGCGGCGAGCAGTACTTC.

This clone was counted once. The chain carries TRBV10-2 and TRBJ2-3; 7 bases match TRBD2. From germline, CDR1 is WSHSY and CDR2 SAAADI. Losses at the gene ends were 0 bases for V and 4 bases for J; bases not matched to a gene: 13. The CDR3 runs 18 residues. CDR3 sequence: CASSESEMRGTLPDTQYF. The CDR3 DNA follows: TGCGCCAGCAGTGAGTCGGAGATGCGGGGGACTTTGCCAGATACGCAGTATTTT.

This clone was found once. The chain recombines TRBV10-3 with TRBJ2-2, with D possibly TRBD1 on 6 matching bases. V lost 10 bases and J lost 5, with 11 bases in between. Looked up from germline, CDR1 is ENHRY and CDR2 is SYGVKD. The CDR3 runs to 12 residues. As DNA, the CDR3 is TGTGCCACTCAAGGGGGTACCGGGGAGCTGTTTTTT. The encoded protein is CATQGGTGELFF.

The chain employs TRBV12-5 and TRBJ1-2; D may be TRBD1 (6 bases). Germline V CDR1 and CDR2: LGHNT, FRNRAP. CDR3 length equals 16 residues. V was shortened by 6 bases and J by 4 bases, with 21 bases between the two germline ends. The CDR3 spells CASGHIRDIPIYGYTF. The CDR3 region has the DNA TGTGCTAGTGGCCATATCCGGGACATCCCTATCTATGGCTACACCTTC. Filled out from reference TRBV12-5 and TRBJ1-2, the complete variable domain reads DARVTQTPRHKVTEMGQEVTMRCQPILGHNTVFWYRQTMMQGLELLAYFRNRAPLDDSGMPKDRFSAEMPDATLATLKIQPSEPRDSAVYFCASGHIRDIPIYGYTFGSGTRLTVV.

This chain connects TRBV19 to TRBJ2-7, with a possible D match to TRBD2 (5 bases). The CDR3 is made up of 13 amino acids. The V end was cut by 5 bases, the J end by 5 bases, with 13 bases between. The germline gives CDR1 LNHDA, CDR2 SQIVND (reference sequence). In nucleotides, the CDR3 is TGTGCCAGTAGTCCCGGATTGAGGGACGAGCAGTACTTC. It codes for CASSPGLRDEQYF.

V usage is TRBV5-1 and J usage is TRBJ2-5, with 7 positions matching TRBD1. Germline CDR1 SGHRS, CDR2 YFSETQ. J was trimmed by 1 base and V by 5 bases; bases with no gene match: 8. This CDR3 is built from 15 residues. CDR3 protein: CASRRRQGLQETQYF. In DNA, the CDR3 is TGCGCCAGCAGAAGAAGACAGGGCCTCCAAGAGACCCAGTACTTC.

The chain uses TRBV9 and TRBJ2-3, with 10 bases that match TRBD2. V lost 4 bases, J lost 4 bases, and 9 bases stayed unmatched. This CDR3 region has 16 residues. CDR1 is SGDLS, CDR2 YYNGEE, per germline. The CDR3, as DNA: TGTGCCAGCAGCCATTATAGCGGGGGGCCCCCAGATACGCAGTATTTT. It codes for CASSHYSGGPPDTQYF.

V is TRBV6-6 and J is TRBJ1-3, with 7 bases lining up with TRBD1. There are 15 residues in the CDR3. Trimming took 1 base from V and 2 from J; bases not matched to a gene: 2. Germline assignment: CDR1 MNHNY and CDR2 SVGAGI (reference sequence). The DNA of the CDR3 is TGTGCCAGCAGTTACTTAGACAGGGCTGGAAACACCATATATTTT. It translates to CASSYLDRAGNTIYF.

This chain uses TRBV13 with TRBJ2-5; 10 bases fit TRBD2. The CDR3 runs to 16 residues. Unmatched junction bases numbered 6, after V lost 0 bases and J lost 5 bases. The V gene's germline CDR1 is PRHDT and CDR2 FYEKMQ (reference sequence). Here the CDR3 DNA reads TGTGCCAGCAGCTTAGGCTCGACTAGCGGGTTGGAGACCCAGTACTTC. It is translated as CASSLGSTSGLETQYF.

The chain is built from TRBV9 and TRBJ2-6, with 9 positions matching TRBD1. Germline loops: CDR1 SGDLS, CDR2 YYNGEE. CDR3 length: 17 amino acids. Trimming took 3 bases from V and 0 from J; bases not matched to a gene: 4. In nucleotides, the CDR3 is TGTGCCAGCAGCGCGCGGACAGGGGTCTCTGGGGCCAACGTCCTGACTTTC. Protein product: CASSARTGVSGANVLTF.

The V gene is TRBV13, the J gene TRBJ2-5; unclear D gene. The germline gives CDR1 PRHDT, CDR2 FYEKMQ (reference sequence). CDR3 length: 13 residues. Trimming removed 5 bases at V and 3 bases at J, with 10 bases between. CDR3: CASSRLREETQYF. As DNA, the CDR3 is TGTGCCAGCAGCCGACTTCGGGAAGAGACCCAGTACTTC.

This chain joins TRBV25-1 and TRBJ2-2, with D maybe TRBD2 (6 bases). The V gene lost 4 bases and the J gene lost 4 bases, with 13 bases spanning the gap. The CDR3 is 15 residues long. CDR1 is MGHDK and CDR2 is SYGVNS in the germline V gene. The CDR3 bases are TGTGCCAGCAGTGGCGTTGCGGGGATCACCGGGGAGCTGTTTTTT. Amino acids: CASSGVAGITGELFF. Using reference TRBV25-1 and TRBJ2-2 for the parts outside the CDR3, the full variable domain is EADIYQTPRYLVIGTGKKITLECSQTMGHDKMYWYQQDPGMELHLIHYSYGVNSTEKGDLSSESTVSRIRTEHFPLTLESARPSHTSQYLCASSGVAGITGELFFGEGSRLTVL.

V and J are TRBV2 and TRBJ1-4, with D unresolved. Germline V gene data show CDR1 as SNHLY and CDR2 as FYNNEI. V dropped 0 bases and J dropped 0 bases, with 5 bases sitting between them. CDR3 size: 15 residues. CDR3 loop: CASSEAGATNEKLFF. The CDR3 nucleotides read TGTGCCAGCAGTGAAGCGGGAGCAACTAATGAAAAACTGTTTTTT.

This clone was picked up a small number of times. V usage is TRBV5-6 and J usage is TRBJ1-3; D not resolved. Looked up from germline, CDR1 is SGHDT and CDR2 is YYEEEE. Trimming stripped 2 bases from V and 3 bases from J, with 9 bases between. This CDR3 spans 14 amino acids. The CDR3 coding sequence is TGTGCCAGCAGCTTCCGCGGAGTTGGAAACACCATATATTTT. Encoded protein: CASSFRGVGNTIYF.

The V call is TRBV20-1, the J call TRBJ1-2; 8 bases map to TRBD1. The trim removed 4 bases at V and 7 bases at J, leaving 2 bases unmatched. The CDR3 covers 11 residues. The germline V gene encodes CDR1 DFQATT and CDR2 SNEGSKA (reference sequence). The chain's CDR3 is CSAKTGGGYTF. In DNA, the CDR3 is TGCAGTGCTAAAACAGGGGGTGGCTACACCTTC.

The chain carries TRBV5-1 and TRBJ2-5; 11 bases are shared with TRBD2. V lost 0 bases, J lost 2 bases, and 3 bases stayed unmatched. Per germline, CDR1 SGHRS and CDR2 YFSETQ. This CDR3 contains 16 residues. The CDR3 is CASSLAPSGGQETQYF. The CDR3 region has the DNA TGCGCCAGCAGCTTGGCCCCTAGCGGGGGGCAAGAGACCCAGTACTTC.

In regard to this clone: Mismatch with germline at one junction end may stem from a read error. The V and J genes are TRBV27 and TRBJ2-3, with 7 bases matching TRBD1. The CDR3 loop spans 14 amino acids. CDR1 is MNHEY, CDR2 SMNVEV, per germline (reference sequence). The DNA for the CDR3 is TGTGCCTGCAGACGGACAGGTTTTCGTGATACGCAGTATTTT. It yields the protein CACRRTGFRDTQYF.